This T cell receptor beta chain was sequenced for a study of T cell changes during pregnancy in multiple sclerosis. Concerning this clone itself: Other DNA sequences in the sample encode the same CDR3.

Trimming removed 0 bases from V and 1 base from J, with 4 bases in between. From germline, CDR1 is SGHNT and CDR2 YYREEE (reference sequence). This CDR3 comprises 14 residues. Assay: immunoSEQ multiplex PCR; the TCRdb copy retains only in-frame clones and omits some. There are approximately 49,000 clones in the sample; about 90% occur only once, and around 1.3% lies in the top ten. The genes are TRBV5-4 and TRBJ2-2; D is uncertain. This TCR was sampled from a female donor with multiple sclerosis, enrolled in a pregnancy study. Sequencing was performed on CD4+ T cells from peripheral blood mononuclear cells, taken in the second trimester of pregnancy. CDR3 in DNA: TGTGCCAGCAGCTTGGCACAGAACACCGGGGAGCTGTTTTTT. This codes for CASSLAQNTGELFF.